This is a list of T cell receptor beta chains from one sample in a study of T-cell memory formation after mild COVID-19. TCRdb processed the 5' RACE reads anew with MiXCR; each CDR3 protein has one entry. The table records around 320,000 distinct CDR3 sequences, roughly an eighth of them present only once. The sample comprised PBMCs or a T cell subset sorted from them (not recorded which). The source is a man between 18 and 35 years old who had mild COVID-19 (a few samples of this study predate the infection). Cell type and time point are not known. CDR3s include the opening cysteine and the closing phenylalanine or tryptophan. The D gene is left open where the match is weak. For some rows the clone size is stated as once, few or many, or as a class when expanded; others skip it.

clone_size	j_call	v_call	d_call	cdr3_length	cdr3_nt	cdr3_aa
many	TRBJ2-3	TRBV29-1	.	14	TGCAGCGTTGGGGGGTCGTCTGGCACAGATACGCAGTATTTT	CSVGGSSGTDTQYF
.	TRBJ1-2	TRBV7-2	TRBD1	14	TGTGCCAGCAGCTTAGCAAACAGGGGCTATGGCTACACCTTC	CASSLANRGYGYTF
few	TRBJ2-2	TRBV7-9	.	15	TGTGCCAGCAGCTTACCTTCCCAGCTAACCGGGGAGCTGTTTTTT	CASSLPSQLTGELFF
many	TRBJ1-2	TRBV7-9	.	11	TGTGCCAGCAGCTCCCCCTATGGCTACACCTTC	CASSSPYGYTF
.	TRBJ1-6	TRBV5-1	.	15	TGCGCCAGCAGCTTGTCAGGGGTCTTTACTTCACCCCTCCACTTT	CASSLSGVFTSPLHF
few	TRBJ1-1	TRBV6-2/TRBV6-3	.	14	TGTGCCAGCAGTAAGTCGGACAGCTATAGTGAAGCTTTCTTT	CASSKSDSYSEAFF
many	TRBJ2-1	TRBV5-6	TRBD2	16	TGTGCCAGCAGCGGGGTGGCGGGGGACTCCTACAATGAGCAGTTCTTC	CASSGVAGDSYNEQFF
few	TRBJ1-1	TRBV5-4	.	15	TGTGCCAGCAGCCCCCCCTTTGTAGAGAACACTGAAGCTTTCTTT	CASSPPFVENTEAFF
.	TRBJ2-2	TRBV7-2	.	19	TGTGCCAGCAGCCCACGACCGGACCCCGGGGGGCAGCGTACCGGGGAGCTGTTTTTT	CASSPRPDPGGQRTGELFF
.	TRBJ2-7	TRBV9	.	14	TGTGCCAGCAGCGACCGGGACGGGACCTACGAGCAGTACTTC	CASSDRDGTYEQYF